This T cell receptor beta chain was observed in a study of cytomegalovirus exposure and HLA in healthy donors. Study-level points and caveats: There were several of the most significant clusters that appeared linked to common viral pathogens in a later analysis. Only CMV serostatus was available as immune exposure information. According to an earlier analysis, most TCR beta V segments yielded productive rearrangements about 87% or about 30% of the time.

The PCR was carried out with 60 Vbeta primers and 13 Jbeta primers. In the original analysis: About 11 million of the approximately 80 million unique TCR beta chains counted in a later analysis were shared. The table came from immunoSEQ multiplex PCR; TCRdb's copy has only in-frame clones and leaves some out. That table supplies the V and J calls and clone size; D and trimming were determined from the DNA. The specimen's table records under 150,000 clones. As concerns this clone: Its antigen is as yet unknown.

CDR3 length: 16 residues. The rearrangement uses TRBV7-5 and TRBJ2-2; the table assigns TRBD2, which was not confirmed against the DNA. TRBV7-5 constitutes a pseudogene. What was sequenced was PBMCs. This receptor was identified in a woman aged 55-70 years in good health and CMV-seronegative. This chain's CDR3 is CARSLSLLGGAGELFF. The CDR3 DNA follows: TGTGCCAGAAGCTTAAGTCTACTAGGAGGGGCCGGGGAGCTGTTTTTT.